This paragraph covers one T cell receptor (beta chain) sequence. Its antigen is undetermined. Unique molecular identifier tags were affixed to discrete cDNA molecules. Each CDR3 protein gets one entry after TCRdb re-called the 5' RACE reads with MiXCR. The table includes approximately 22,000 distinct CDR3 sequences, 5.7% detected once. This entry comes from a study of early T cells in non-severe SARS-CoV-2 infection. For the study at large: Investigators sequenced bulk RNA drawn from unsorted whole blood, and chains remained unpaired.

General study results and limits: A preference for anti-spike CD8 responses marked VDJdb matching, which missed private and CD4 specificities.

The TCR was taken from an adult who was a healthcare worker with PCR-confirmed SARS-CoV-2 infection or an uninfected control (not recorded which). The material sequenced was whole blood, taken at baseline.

CDR3 DNA sequence: TGTGCCACCAGCAGAGATCGGGGTGGGGCCAACGTCCTGACTTTC. It codes for CATSRDRGGANVLTF. This sequence joins TRBV15 and TRBJ2-6, with D maybe TRBD2 (5 bases). In germline, CDR1 is LNHNV, CDR2 YYDKDF (reference sequence). V gave up 0 bases and J gave up 3 bases, with 6 bases separating them. CDR3 size: 15 residues.